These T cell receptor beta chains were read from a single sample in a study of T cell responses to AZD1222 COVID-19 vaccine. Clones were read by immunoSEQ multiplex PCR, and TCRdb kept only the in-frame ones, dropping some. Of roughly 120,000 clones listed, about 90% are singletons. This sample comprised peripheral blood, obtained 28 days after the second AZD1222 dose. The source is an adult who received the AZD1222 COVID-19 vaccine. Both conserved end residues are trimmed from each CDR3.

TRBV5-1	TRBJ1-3	ASSWGTELYRNTIY
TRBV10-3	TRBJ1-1	AISDRGAEAF
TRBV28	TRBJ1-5	ASSHSLLRYEKSNQPQH
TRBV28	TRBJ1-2	ASSRDRDFHGYT
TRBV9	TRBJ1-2	ASSVDRNYGYT
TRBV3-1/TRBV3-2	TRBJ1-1	ASSQEGQGFTEAF
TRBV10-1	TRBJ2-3	ASSSGGTDTQY
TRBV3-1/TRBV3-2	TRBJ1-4	ASSQEVRQSNEKLF
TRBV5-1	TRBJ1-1	ASGLGAGEGTEAF
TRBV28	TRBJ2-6	ASSSTTSGANVLT
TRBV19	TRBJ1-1	ASSTTGHTNTEAF
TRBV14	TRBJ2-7	ASSQEVSFSYEQY
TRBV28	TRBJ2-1	ASSLGDRRNEQF
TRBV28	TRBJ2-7	ASSLYHEQY
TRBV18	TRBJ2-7	ASSLAGPPTEQY
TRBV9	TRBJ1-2	ASSVASGYLYGYT
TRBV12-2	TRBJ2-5	ASRLLPRRKETQY
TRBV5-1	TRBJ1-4	ASSDGTAGKLF
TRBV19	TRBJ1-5	ASSIGDYSNQPQH
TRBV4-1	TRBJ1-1	ASSPHTSTLQGLTEAF
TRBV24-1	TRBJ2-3	ATSDLTSSDGRTDTQY
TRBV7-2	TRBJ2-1	ASIVASPPSYNEQF
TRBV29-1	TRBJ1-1	SVGRGLNTEAF
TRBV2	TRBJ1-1	ASSYSGTEAF